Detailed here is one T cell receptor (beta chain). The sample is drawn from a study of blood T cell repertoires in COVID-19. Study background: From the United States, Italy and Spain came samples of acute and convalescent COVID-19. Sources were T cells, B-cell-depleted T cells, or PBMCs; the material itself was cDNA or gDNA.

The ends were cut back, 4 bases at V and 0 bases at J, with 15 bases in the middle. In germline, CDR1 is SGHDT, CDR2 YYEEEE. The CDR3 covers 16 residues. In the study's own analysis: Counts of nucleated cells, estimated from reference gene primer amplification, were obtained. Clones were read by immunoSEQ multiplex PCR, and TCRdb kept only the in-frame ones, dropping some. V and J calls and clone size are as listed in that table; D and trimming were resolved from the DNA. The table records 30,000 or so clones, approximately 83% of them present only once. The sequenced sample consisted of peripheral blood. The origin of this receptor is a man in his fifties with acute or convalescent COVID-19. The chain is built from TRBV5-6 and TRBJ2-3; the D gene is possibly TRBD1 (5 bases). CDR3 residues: CASSAVGRASTDTQYF. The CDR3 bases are TGTGCCAGCAGCGCCGTTGGCAGGGCTAGCACAGATACGCAGTATTTT.